This T cell receptor (beta chain) was found in a study of T-cell memory formation after mild COVID-19. Study-level findings and limits: Clones contracting across day 15 to 85 had a balanced CD4/CD8 profile; later expanding clones leaned CD4+. Some clones that responded turned up in pre-infection memory, which suggests that cross-reactive memory joined in. Shrinking CD4+ clones were chiefly CM and EM; CD8+ ones were chiefly EMRA.

This clonotype showed up many times. Its antigen is unknown. There are 15 residues in the CDR3. Germline values: CDR1 KGHSH, CDR2 LQKENI. J gave up 5 bases and V 3 bases, and 7 bases lay outside the gene matches. Employing constant-segment primers, 5'RACE generated TCR alpha and TCR beta cDNA libraries bearing sample barcodes and UMIs. TCRdb independently ran MiXCR on the 5' RACE reads; one entry per CDR3 protein. The table has approximately 30,000 distinct CDR3 sequences, around 16% seen once; the top ten hold more than 1.3%. This sequence was found in an adult who had mild COVID-19 (a few samples of this study predate the infection). Cell type and time point are not known. Sequenced material: PBMCs or a T cell subset sorted from them (not recorded which). The chain employs TRBV18 and TRBJ2-5; 9 nucleotides match TRBD1. The CDR3 reads CASSPTGTGKETQYF. The CDR3 DNA reads TGTGCCAGCTCACCCACCGGGACAGGGAAGGAGACCCAGTACTTC.